This entry concerns a single T cell receptor beta chain. Antigen specificity is unknown. Germline lookup yields CDR1 KGHSH and CDR2 LQKENI. The CDR3 is 15 amino acids. Trimming cost V 2 bases and J 1 base, with 11 bases left between them. Sequencing used immunoSEQ multiplex PCR; TCRdb keeps in-frame clones, though not all of them. Here the sample spans 2 million to 2.5 million clones, about 92% being singletons. This sample was included in a study of shared clonotypes between healthy human individuals. Study results and limitations: Non-shared clonotypes displayed generation probabilities falling below those of clonotypes present in all four donors. What rarefaction showed was incomplete sorted-subset sequencing despite large depth. It was anticipated that sequencing depth would influence how many clonotypes donors shared.

Sequenced material: naive CD4+ T cells from PBMCs. Subset noted: CD45RA+ positively selected. V gene TRBV18 combines with J gene TRBJ2-5; D call uncertain. This clonotype was obtained from a man aged 18 to 29 in good health. Some clones in this sample may be carry-over from other donors' samples. CDR3: CASSPELPIQETQYF. Here the CDR3 DNA reads TGTGCCAGCTCACCAGAACTGCCCATCCAAGAGACCCAGTACTTC.